The 4 T cell receptor beta chains listed next were all sequenced from one sample in a study of CD8+CD57+ T cells in acquired aplastic anemia. TCR beta VDJ and CDR3 were profiled, and genomic DNA was the template. TCRdb reprocessed the reads via MiXCR and lists one record per CDR3 protein. The table shows 400,000 to 450,000 distinct CDR3 sequences, with just under 70% occurring only once. The source material was sorted CD4+, CD8+, or CD8+CD57+ T cells (not recorded which) from PBMCs. The origin of the receptors is a human donor in good health, serving as a control.

This chain connects TRBV11-2 to TRBJ1-1; no definite D call. Trimming stripped 2 bases from V and 8 bases from J, with 9 bases between. Germline CDR1 is SGHAT and CDR2 is FQNNGV. CDR3 length: 12 residues. The CDR3 loop reads CASSLWVVEAFF. The CDR3 DNA sequence: TGTGCCAGCAGCTTATGGGTTGTCGAAGCTTTCTTT. Variable domain in full (rest from reference TRBV11-2 and TRBJ1-1): EAGVAQSPRYKIIEKRQSVAFWCNPISGHATLYWYQQILGQGPKLLIQFQNNGVVDDSQLPKDRFSAERLKGVDSTLKIQPAKLEDSAVYLCASSLWVVEAFFGQGTRLTVV.

V gene TRBV4-3 combines with J gene TRBJ1-1, with 7 bases lining up with TRBD1. J was trimmed by 5 bases and V by 3 bases; bases with no gene match: 12. CDR3 size: 16 residues. Looked up from germline, CDR1 is LGHNA and CDR2 is YSLEER. CDR3 residues: CASSQAPQGGGTEAFF. DNA of the CDR3: TGCGCCAGCAGCCAGGCCCCCCAGGGGGGCGGTACTGAAGCTTTCTTT.

The sample holds one count of this clonotype. The CDR3 coding sequence is TGTGCCACCAGCAGAGGTGGTGTAGGGAAAGAGACCCAGTACTTC. Translating it yields CATSRGGVGKETQYF. The gene calls are TRBV15 and TRBJ2-5; D unclear. CDR1 and CDR2 (germline): LNHNV, YYDKDF (reference sequence). V was clipped by 1 base and J by 3 bases, with 12 bases between them. CDR3 length equals 15 residues.

There are many counts of this clonotype. V usage is TRBV5-1 and J usage is TRBJ2-3; no firm D call. The CDR3 is 12 residues long. Trimming stripped 6 bases from V and 2 bases from J, with 7 bases between. The germline V gene encodes CDR1 SGHRS and CDR2 YFSETQ. In nucleotides, the CDR3 is TGCGCCAGCAAAGGAGACACAGATACGCAGTATTTT. This encodes CASKGDTDTQYF.